Listed here is a single TCR beta chain. In this sample, this clonotype turned up many times. The antigen this receptor binds is unknown. No base quality information exists; no much larger clone differs at one position. Ophthalmopathy patients had moderately to severely active disease, Clinical Activity Score of at least 3, NOSPECS grade of at least 4, and duration under 3 months. The study excluded patients with uncontrolled infections, other autoimmune diseases, pregnancy or lactation. Diagnoses were established on the basis of clinical symptoms, serum thyroxine and TRAb, thyroid ultrasound, and orbital computed tomography. Ficoll-Paque density gradient centrifugation was used to isolate PBMCs from around 10 ml of fresh peripheral blood. Trizol reagent was used to extract total RNA, and RNA quality was then checked on an Agilent 2100 Bioanalyzer. These data come from a study of T cells in Graves' hyperthyroidism and ophthalmopathy (dated by TCRdb to about 2019). General notes on the study: Peripheral blood samples were taken at initial diagnosis, before any treatment was given. To identify distinguishing TCR V-J signatures, a discovery cohort of roughly 100 patients was used, comprising 43 with Graves' ophthalmopathy and approximately 57 with stable Graves' hyperthyroidism. The paper describes TCR Vbeta CDR3 sequencing of 120 to 150 peripheral blood samples, made up of around 41 ophthalmopathy patients, around 78 hyperthyroidism patients and about 17 progressor patients. An independent validation cohort of under 20 hyperthyroidism patients and 17 patients who later progressed to ophthalmopathy tested prospective prediction of ophthalmopathy. The study also compared thyroid tissue and blood T-cell repertoires from five or six Graves' hyperthyroidism patients. The approximately 90 discovery patients were divided at random into training and test sets in a 7:3 ratio. Once sampling was done, hyperthyroidism patients were given methimazole at a starting dose of 30 mg daily, whereas ophthalmopathy patients were given high-dose intravenous methylprednisolone. The paper's findings and limits, for the study overall: Ophthalmopathy was separated from stable hyperthyroidism by a 13 V-J signature model, with roughly 88% sensitivity and about 81% specificity obtained in cross-validation and 80%/75% obtained in testing. Blood samples also contained most of the expanded thyroid clonotypes (frequency above 0.001), which suggests that blood repertoires may reflect thyroid immune responses. In validation, the model predicted progression to ophthalmopathy with approximately 71% sensitivity and roughly 75% specificity, a median of approximately 6.7 months before onset. No statistical method was used to set the sample size in advance, and investigators knew the group allocation.

Amplification of TCR beta CDR3 regions was carried out from RNA transcripts. The TCR CDR3 was subjected to a first round of RT-PCR using the HTBI primer set and the Qiagen OneStep RT-PCR kit. Libraries were constructed in a second round of multiplex PCR, after which size selection and purification were carried out. The libraries were sequenced on an Illumina HiSeq2000 using paired-end 100 bp reads. The paper's processing steps were these. Raw data were processed with SOAPnuke, discarding reads with adapters, uncalled bases, mean Phred below 15, or no exact constant-primer or identifier match. High-quality paired reads were merged using COPE v1.2.5, and each unique nucleotide sequence was defined as a clonotype. Clonotypes were aligned to IMGT TRBV, TRBD and TRBJ reference segments using MiTCR v1.1. The analysis included only V-J combinations with a frequency above 0.0001, which together covered 99% to 99.2% of the repertoires. The TCS score was defined as the ratio of F50 (clonal expansion) to E x V (chaos), calculated using BLOSUM62-based TCRdist between CDR3 peptides within each V-J. Welch's t-statistics and random forest reduced just over 500 V-J features to roughly 13, which were used in a naive Bayes classifier (R e1071). TCRdb redid the processing of the public reads, applying fastp at Q25 and MiXCR, and retained in-frame beta chains. Rows with a matching CDR3 protein are joined into one entry that keeps the most common DNA and genes. The V and J calls, along with clone size, are taken from TCRdb and not from the paper's own processing. This sample lists 500,000 to 750,000 distinct CDR3 sequences; 14% were detected once. Roughly 6.9% of the sample lies in the top ten.

The specimen was blood. This receptor was obtained from a woman under 30 with Graves' ophthalmopathy.

CDR3 region: CAWNPGTGVLEQYF. The nucleotides are TGTGCCTGGAATCCCGGGACAGGGGTTTTGGAGCAGTACTTC. The sequence links TRBV30 to TRBJ2-7, with TRBD1 matching 10 junction bases. The CDR1 and CDR2 encoded by the germline V gene (reference sequence) are GTSNPN and SVGIG. The CDR3 has 14 amino acids, counting the end cysteine and phenylalanine. The retained sequence is limited to the CDR3, 42 bases, with the frame set at the first base. For this chain, trimming is 4 bases at the V end and 7 bases at the J end, and the number of junction bases without a gene match is 10.